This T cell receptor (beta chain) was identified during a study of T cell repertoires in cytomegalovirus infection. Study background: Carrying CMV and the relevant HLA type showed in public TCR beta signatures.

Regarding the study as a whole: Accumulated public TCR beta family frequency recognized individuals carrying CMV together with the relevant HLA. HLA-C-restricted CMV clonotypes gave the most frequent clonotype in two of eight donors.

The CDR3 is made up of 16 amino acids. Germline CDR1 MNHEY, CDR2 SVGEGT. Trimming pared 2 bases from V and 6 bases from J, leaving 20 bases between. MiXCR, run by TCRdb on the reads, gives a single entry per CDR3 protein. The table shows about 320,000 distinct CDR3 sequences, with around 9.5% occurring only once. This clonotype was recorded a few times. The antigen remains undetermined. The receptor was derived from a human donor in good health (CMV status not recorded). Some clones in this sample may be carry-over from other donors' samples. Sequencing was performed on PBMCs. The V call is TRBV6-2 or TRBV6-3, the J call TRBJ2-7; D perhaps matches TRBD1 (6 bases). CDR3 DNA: TGTGCCAGCAGTTACACGGACAGCGGAGGAGGATCCGAGCAGTACTTC. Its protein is CASSYTDSGGGSEQYF.